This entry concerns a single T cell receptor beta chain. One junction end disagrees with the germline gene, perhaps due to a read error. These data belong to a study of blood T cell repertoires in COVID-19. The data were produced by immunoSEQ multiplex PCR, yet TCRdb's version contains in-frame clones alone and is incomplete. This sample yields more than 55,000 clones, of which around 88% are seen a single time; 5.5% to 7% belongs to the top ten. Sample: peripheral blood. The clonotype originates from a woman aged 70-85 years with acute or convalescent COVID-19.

The CDR3 reads CASSFRSGSEPFF. For the CDR3, the DNA is TGTGCCAGCAGTTTTAGGAGCGGGTCTGAGCCGTTCTTC. The V call is TRBV12-3 or TRBV12-4, the J call TRBJ2-1; TRBD2 is a possible D gene (6 bases). This CDR3 comprises 13 residues.